This T cell receptor (beta chain) was recovered during a study of blood T cell repertoires in COVID-19 (dated by TCRdb to about 2020). In the study overall: Samples covering the acute and convalescent phases of COVID-19 were provided by collaborators in the United States, Italy and Spain. The repertoires were released in a freely available public database meant as a resource for research on the immune response to SARS-CoV-2. Deeply sampled blood TCRbeta repertoires from subjects exposed to, actively infected with, or recovered from COVID-19 were included in the dataset. The samples were drawn from two sources: the first 160 participants of the ongoing ImmuneRACE study, and approximately 1,300 subjects contributed by 6 global collaborators. Where available, HLA class I and class II types were taken from metadata supplied by the sample provider and were not determined by assay-based typing. The prospective study material was composed of cDNA or gDNA derived from T cells, B-cell-depleted T cells, or PBMCs. Nearly every sample came with metadata listing a de-identified subject ID, COVID-19 status, age in years and sex. Beyond this particular receptor, the publication reports: The quantity of clinical and demographic metadata differed by source and by participant and was supplied without curation.

The collaborating institutions used their own protocols to collect whole blood in K2EDTA tubes. For TCRbeta analysis, collaborator samples were shipped as frozen whole blood, as isolated PBMCs, or as DNA extracted from either sample type. The CDR3 runs 16 residues from the cysteine to the phenylalanine. CDR3 DNA only is kept here, 48 bases in frame from base 1. Trimmed from V: 4 bases; trimmed from J: 5 bases; junction bases lacking a gene match: 9. CDR1 and CDR2 were assigned from the germline V gene as SGHRS and YFSETQ. TCRbeta CDR3 regions were amplified from genomic DNA by means of the immunoSEQ Assay, a bias-controlled multiplex PCR. On the authors' methods: Within the assay, amplification of reference gene primers was used to estimate how many nucleated cells each sample contained. To quantify the absolute abundance of each unique TCRbeta CDR3 rearrangement, sequence reads were collapsed and filtered. Productive Simpson clonality was computed per sample as the square root of Simpson's diversity index over productive rearrangements. Here the immuneACCESS table is served through TCRdb, limited to in-frame sequences with V and J called. Missing clones are a known gap in these copies; in checked studies unresolved V genes cover under half, and the rest lacks a known reason. V and J calls and clone size are copied from that table; D and trimming were computed from the DNA. The sample includes 130,000 or so clones, with 77% observed a single time. The ten largest clones capture around a fifth of the sample.

Worth noting for this clone: Which antigen it targets is not known. There are no base qualities to consult, and no much larger clone falls within one base.

The chain is encoded by TRBV5-1 joined to TRBJ2-5, with 12 bases in between that match TRBD1. Sequencing input: peripheral blood. The TCR sequence derives from a man at least 80 years old with acute or convalescent COVID-19. At the DNA level, the sequence is TGCGCCAGCAGCACGGGACAGGGGGCGCGATTGGAGACCCAGTACTTC. Translated, this is CASSTGQGARLETQYF.